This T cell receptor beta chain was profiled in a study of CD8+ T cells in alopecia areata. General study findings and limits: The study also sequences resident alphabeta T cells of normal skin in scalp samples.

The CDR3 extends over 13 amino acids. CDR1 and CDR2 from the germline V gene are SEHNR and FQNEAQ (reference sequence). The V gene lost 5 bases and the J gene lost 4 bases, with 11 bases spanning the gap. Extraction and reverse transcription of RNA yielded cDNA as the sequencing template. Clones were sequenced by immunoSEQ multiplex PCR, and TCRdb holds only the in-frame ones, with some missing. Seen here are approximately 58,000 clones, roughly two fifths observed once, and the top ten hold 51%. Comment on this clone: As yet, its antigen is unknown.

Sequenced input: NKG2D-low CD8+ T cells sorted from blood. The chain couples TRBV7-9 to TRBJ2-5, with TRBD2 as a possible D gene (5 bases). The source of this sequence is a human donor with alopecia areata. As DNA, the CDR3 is TGTGCCAGCAGCAGTCCCGGAGGAGAGACCCAGTACTTC. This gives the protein CASSSPGGETQYF.